Given below is one TCR beta chain in context. It has no known antigen specificity. Base qualities are not provided; no much larger clone lies one nucleotide away. These data come from a study of cytomegalovirus exposure and HLA in healthy donors (dated by TCRdb to about 2017). Regarding the complete study: An earlier analysis of 587 of the donors reported about 260 Gb of sequence data and 95 million to 120 million unique TCR beta sequences obtained from about 179 million T cells. Every discovery cohort repertoire had been produced on one sequencing platform. Rather than using new phenotypic data, the later analysis identified candidate immune exposures from TCR beta sequences and from how often those sequences occurred across donors. Donor age, sex, ethnicity and CMV serostatus were compiled together with the repertoire data. In a later analysis, previously published TCR beta repertoires from 666 donors were re-analyzed and high-resolution HLA genotyping was added so that TCR occurrence patterns could be studied. To predict cytomegalovirus infection status, the study combined high-throughput TCR immunosequencing, statistical association of individual TCRs with disease status, and machine learning. The study was designed to test whether signatures of past pathogen exposure could be identified by cataloging public T cell receptors. An earlier analysis of 587 of the donors used high-throughput TCR beta sequencing to judge whether each TCR beta V gene segment behaved as functional or pseudogenic. Using immunosequencing, the study profiled T cell repertoires from around 680 subjects and related those repertoires to cytomegalovirus serostatus. Class I and class II HLA loci were covered by the typing at four-digit resolution. Among the roughly 380 genotyped donors, about 83% belonged to the genetic ancestry cluster associated with self-reported Caucasian donors. Approximately 310 gigabases of sequencing data and approximately 85 million unique TCR sequences were included in an early release covering roughly 600 HLA-typed donors. In a later genetic analysis, genome-wide SNP genotypes for about three fifths of the roughly 670 donors were used, and that subset was treated as a discovery cohort. Among about 400 genotyped donors of the cohort, an average of approximately 240,000 unique TCR beta nucleotide sequences was sequenced per donor, of which about 20% were non-productive. The number of typed donors differed by locus: about 620-640 for A, B, C, DRB1 and DQB1; 522 for DQA1; approximately 610 for DPA1; and some 450 for DPB1. In addition to the first cohort of 666 subjects, a separate validation cohort of over 90 different subjects was used. Several DR-DQ haplotypes were handled as single units for association and clustering, since linkage in the cohort was strong. Study-wide findings and limitations: According to a later analysis, TCR association rates differed among HLA loci, with DRB1 alleles showing the most associated TCRs and HLA-C alleles showing the fewest. A later genetic analysis associated a missense DCLRE1C variant with V-gene and J-gene trimming of TCR beta chains, and an independent cohort replicated the association. The study listed 150 to 200 TCR beta chains as associated with cytomegalovirus. While some public TCRs were present in many individuals, most TCR sequences turned up only very rarely across donors. Correlated functional status among segregating V segments might be attributable to linkage disequilibrium, but an unknown experimental factor could not be ruled out. A cluster of highly shared sequence variants was judged likely to be a technical artifact of the sequencing pipeline. The cohort was sequenced for TCR beta chains only, and without alpha or paired-chain data the features that could be detected were limited. The authors suggested that the approach could potentially be generalized to other disease states and immunological phenotypes. According to a later genetic analysis, donors in an Asian-associated ancestry cluster had fewer N-insertions in productive TCRs than the roughly 700-donor mean. HLA typing was unavailable for some donors at each locus, so association tests used only the typed subset. A later analysis associated about 16,000 TCR beta sequences with specific HLA alleles at a false discovery rate of 0.05. Broadly in line with IMGT annotations, most TCR beta V segments showed up in productive rearrangements about 87% or about 30% of the time in an earlier analysis of 450 to 600 of the donors. A few of the identified cytomegalovirus-associated TCR beta chains were confirmed in vitro to be specific for cytomegalovirus antigens. A further reported finding was that TCR beta sequences accurately predicted the HLA-A and HLA-B alleles for most subjects in the first cohort. For the cohort, immune exposure information was limited to CMV serostatus. Roughly uniform sequencing depth across donors was assumed in presence/absence analyses, although this assumption may not hold. Most CMV-associated TCR beta chains appeared to be HLA-restricted in a later analysis, and the HLA associations seemed to be driven largely by CMV exposure. Because counts were too low, 15 to 20 rarely observed V segments, including chromosome 9 orphons, were excluded from the earlier analysis of several hundred of the donors. In both the original and validation cohorts, the classifier was reported to diagnose cytomegalovirus status with high specificity and sensitivity. Strong co-occurrence of HLA alleles, especially DR and DQ, made assigning TCR associations to individual alleles difficult. In a later analysis, several top co-occurrence clusters were reported to appear linked to parvovirus B19, influenza, CMV and Epstein-Barr virus. Because the 87-base-pair reads could not distinguish some IMGT-functional V segments, including TRBV6-2 and TRBV6-3, those segments were excluded. Compared with equally common non-associated chains, HLA-associated TCR beta chains in a later analysis were more clonally expanded and had lower generation probabilities.

Library generation was performed with the immunoSEQ multiplex PCR assay. A mixture of 60 forward primers for TCR Vbeta segments and 13 reverse primers for TCR Jbeta segments was used in the multiplex PCR. Amplification of the CDR3 region of rearranged TCR beta genes was performed with a multiplex PCR assay on genomic DNA. The amplified TCR beta libraries were sequenced on the Illumina HiSeq System as 87-base-pair reads. As for how the authors treated the data: A later analysis tallied 75 million to 85 million unique TCR beta chains across the 666 repertoires, and some 10 million of those chains were shared by two or more donors. Raw reads were error-corrected and collapsed into unique sequences with a nearest-neighbor algorithm that merged closely related sequences to remove PCR and sequencing errors. Alignment of CDR3 sequences to IMGT reference sequences was used to assign V, D and J gene segments. For a sequence to be retained, a match of at least six nucleotides was required to both a V gene segment and a J gene segment. Rearrangements were classified as productive when the CDR3 lacked stop codons and remained in frame with V and J, and all other rearrangements were classified as non-productive. Following IMGT convention, CDR3 was defined as the stretch from the second conserved V-encoded cysteine to the conserved J-encoded phenylalanine. Sequences without an unambiguous match to a single V gene segment were excluded from the earlier analysis of approximately 600 of the donors. An earlier analysis of 450 to 650 of the donors called V segments functional above 56.7% productive rearrangements and segregating when the between-donor standard deviation exceeded 5%. To diagnose cytomegalovirus status from the catalog of TCR beta chain sequences, a statistical classification framework was built. V and J gene assignment, in a later analysis, came from comparing TCR nucleotide sequences with IMGT/GENE-DB human TR gene sequences. Using the TCRdist pipeline, a later analysis assigned CDR3 sequences along with most-parsimonious VDJ recombination scenarios. A later analysis defined each TCR beta chain by its CDR3 amino acid sequence plus V-gene family, and excluded reads lacking a unique V-gene family. As a way to deal with suspected cross-contamination and a sequencing artifact, a later analysis dropped 450 to 600 nucleotide sequences that were highly shared and had low generation probability. For each public chain, a later analysis derived a clonal expansion index from normalized ranks of inferred template counts within each repertoire. In a later analysis, generation probabilities were computed using a VDJ recombination model fitted to out-of-frame rearrangements, and the results were checked against IGoR. A later analysis scored TCR-TCR, TCR-HLA and TCR-CMV co-occurrence with hypergeometric tests, applying a repertoire-size bias correction to TCR pairs. False discovery rates were estimated in a later analysis by permuting HLA or CMV assignments 20 times. In a later analysis, co-occurring TCRs were grouped using DBSCAN, and TCRdist sequence similarity was added for clustering within HLA-allele-positive subsets. Repertoires with fewer than 30,000 or more than 120,000 public chains, plus five repertoires with anomalous nucleotide sharing, were excluded from co-occurrence clustering. Imported from immuneACCESS, the table was reduced by TCRdb to in-frame sequences with V and J called. These copies leave out some clones; in studies compared against another copy, an unresolved V gene accounts for under half, and the cause of the remainder is not known. V and J calls and clone size are as listed in that table; D and trimming were resolved from the DNA. In all, the sample holds around 87,000 clones, and 81% of those were seen once. 1% to 1.5% of the sample lies in the top ten.

The cohort comprised some 680 healthy bone marrow donors. All cohort members were sampled while nominally healthy, although unrecorded immune exposures were likely present. The donor was CMV seropositive and belonged to the group of 250 to 300 seropositive cohort members. A peripheral blood sample was provided by each donor, and peripheral blood mononuclear cells were used for TCR beta sequencing. Genomic DNA was extracted from the blood cell samples with the Qiagen DNeasy Blood Extraction Kit. From the cysteine through the phenylalanine, the CDR3 covers 15 amino acids. Only CDR3 DNA remains: 45 bases, in frame from the first base.

The sequencing sample was made of PBMCs. The sequence links TRBV21-1 to TRBJ1-3; the table's D call, TRBD1, was not checked against the DNA. TRBV21-1 represents a pseudogene. The origin of this receptor is a girl aged 2-10 years in good health and CMV-seropositive. The DNA sequence is given as TGTGCCAGCAGCGCCCCAGGTTTTAGTGGAAACACCATATATTTT. Its coded protein is CASSAPGFSGNTIYF.